This TCR beta chain is drawn from a study of cytomegalovirus exposure and HLA in healthy donors. Study-wide background: Findings of an earlier analysis included roughly 120 million unique TCR beta sequences from 190 million or so T cells. Study findings and constraints: In a later analysis, the majority of CMV-associated beta chains seemingly showed HLA restriction. Later examination showed HLA-associated TCR beta chains had greater clonal expansion than equally common others. With high specificity and sensitivity, the classifier reportedly diagnosed cytomegalovirus status.

This CDR3 contains 15 residues. V trimming: 2 bases; J trimming: 4 bases; junction bases outside the gene matches: 2. Germline loops: CDR1 MNHEY, CDR2 SVGAGI. PCR amplification relied on 60 Vbeta primers (plus 13 Jbeta primers). Produced via immunoSEQ multiplex PCR; TCRdb's table is partial and in-frame only. The table lists about 130,000 clones, over 70% of them singletons. As concerns this clone: Its antigen is undetermined.

The chain employs TRBV6-5 and TRBJ2-3; 11 nucleotides align to TRBD2. This TCR derives from a woman in her fifties or sixties in good health and CMV-seropositive. The sequencing input was PBMCs. Here the CDR3 DNA reads TGTGCCAGCAGTTACGTAGCGGGGGGGTCAGATACGCAGTATTTT. It codes for CASSYVAGGSDTQYF.